A single TCR beta chain is shown here with its context. This specimen comes from a study of blood T cell repertoires in COVID-19. Looking at the study overall: Acute and convalescent COVID-19 specimens originated in the United States, Italy and Spain.

Clones were sequenced by immunoSEQ multiplex PCR, and TCRdb holds only the in-frame ones, with some missing. This sample has roughly 88,000 clones; 80% to 95% occur once, and the top ten carry 3% to 4%. V lost 2 bases and J 12 bases, leaving 14 bases between the germline ends. CDR1 is WNHNN and CDR2 is SYGVQD in the germline V gene (reference sequence). The CDR3 runs to 13 residues. The J gene is TRBJ2-1, the V gene TRBV10-1; D is perhaps TRBD2 (6 bases). Sequencing input: peripheral blood. This TCR was recovered from a woman in her fifties or sixties in a cohort sampled during active COVID-19. The CDR3 DNA is TGCGCCAGCAGTGAGCCGACTAGTGGGGGGCAGTTCTTC. This codes for CASSEPTSGGQFF.